One sample yielded the 3 T cell receptor beta chains listed below, sequenced in a study of blood T cell repertoires in COVID-19. Repertoires were generated with immunoSEQ multiplex PCR, while TCRdb's copy carries only in-frame clones and drops some. The data show about 200,000 clones, around 81% seen once. The source material was PBMCs or T cells enriched from blood (not recorded which). The receptors were gathered from a man aged 35 to 55 who had recovered from COVID-19.

V is TRBV4-3 and J is TRBJ1-1; no reliable D call. The V end was cut by 0 bases, the J end by 0 bases, with 11 bases between. This CDR3 has 16 residues. Germline-derived CDR1 and CDR2 are LGHNA and YSLEER. The CDR3 DNA follows: TGCGCCAGCAGCCAAGATGTGGGAGTTGTGAACACTGAAGCTTTCTTT. Translating it yields CASSQDVGVVNTEAFF.

The chain combines TRBV28 with TRBJ2-4, with 15 bases aligning to TRBD2. The V segment lost 3 bases and the J segment 4 bases; nucleotides outside the gene matches: 1. This CDR3 is built from 16 residues. Germline-derived CDR1 and CDR2 are MDHEN and SYDVKM. The CDR3 reads CASSLGTSGGKNIQYF. The CDR3 DNA follows: TGTGCCAGCAGTTTGGGGACTAGCGGGGGGAAAAACATTCAGTACTTC.

The chain links TRBV3-1 (or the pseudogene TRBV3-2) to TRBJ2-1, with 10 bases that match TRBD1. Looked up from germline, CDR1 is LGHDT and CDR2 is YNNKEL (reference sequence). The CDR3 covers 12 residues. The V segment lost 4 bases and the J segment 12 bases; nucleotides outside the gene matches: 3. The CDR3 is CASSPRTGGQFF. Written as DNA, the CDR3 is TGTGCCAGCAGCCCCAGGACAGGGGGGCAGTTCTTC.